The 14 T cell receptor beta chains reported below all come from one sample, sequenced in a study of T cells in narcolepsy. Clones were read by immunoSEQ multiplex PCR, and TCRdb kept only the in-frame ones, dropping some. The table includes about 40,000 clones, approximately 89% detected once. Specimen: CD45RA- memory CD4+ T cells from PBMCs. The receptors derive from a human donor with narcolepsy.

This clone has a single count. The chain links TRBV7-2 to TRBJ2-7; no definite D call. The CDR3 has 14 amino acids. The V gene lost 5 bases and the J gene lost 4 bases, with 15 bases spanning the gap. The germline gives CDR1 SGHTA, CDR2 FQGNSA. CDR3 sequence reads: CASSPGRSPYEQYF. The DNA for the CDR3 is TGTGCCAGCAGCCCTGGGCGATCCCCGTACGAGCAGTACTTC. Full variable domain (missing parts from reference TRBV7-2 and TRBJ2-7): GAGVSQSPSNKVTEKGKDVELRCDPISGHTALYWYRQSLGQGLEFLIYFQGNSAPDKSGLPSDRFSAERTGGSVSTLTIQRTQQEDSAVYLCASSPGRSPYEQYFGPGTRLTVT.

This chain uses TRBV5-1 with TRBJ2-3; 8 positions match TRBD1. Germline V gives CDR1 SGHRS, CDR2 YFSETQ. With 0 bases clipped from V and 2 bases from J, the junction kept 2 bases outside the gene matches. The CDR3 consists of 15 residues. CDR3 bases: TGCGCCAGCAGCTTGGGACAGGGGTTCACAGATACGCAGTATTTT. Translating gives CASSLGQGFTDTQYF. The variable domain in full, completed from reference TRBV5-1 and TRBJ2-3, reads KAGVTQTPRYLIKTRGQQVTLSCSPISGHRSVSWYQQTPGQGLQFLFEYFSETQRNKGNFPGRFSGRQFSNSRSEMNVSTLELGDSALYLCASSLGQGFTDTQYFGPGTRLTVL.

The chain joins TRBV6-1 to TRBJ2-7, with D perhaps being TRBD1 or TRBD2 (5 bases each). The CDR3 runs 14 residues. Germline loops: CDR1 MNHNS, CDR2 SASEGT. Trimming stripped 8 bases from V and 3 bases from J, with 17 bases between. Here the CDR3 DNA reads TGTGCCAGCCGAACCGGGGCGGCAAACTACGAGCAGTACTTC. Its protein product is CASRTGAANYEQYF.

Notes on this clone: The same CDR3 arises from other DNA sequences in this sample as well. This chain links TRBV4-1 with TRBJ1-2; weak D call: TRBD1 (6 bases). This CDR3 spans 15 amino acids. Trimming cost V 0 bases and J 7 bases, with 15 bases left between them. The V gene's germline CDR1 is MGHRA and CDR2 YSYEKL. CDR3 coding DNA: TGCGCCAGCAGCCAAGAAATGAGGGGGGTGGGTGGCTACACCTTC. It codes for CASSQEMRGVGGYTF.

The chain couples TRBV10-3 to TRBJ2-4; D possibly matches TRBD1 or TRBD2 (7 bases each). Germline assignment: CDR1 ENHRY and CDR2 SYGVKD. Trimming took off 2 bases at V and 1 base at J, with 15 bases between the two ends. There are 17 residues in the CDR3. CDR3 sequence: CAISEPGEGAAKNIQYF. CDR3 nucleotide sequence: TGTGCCATCAGTGAGCCAGGGGAGGGGGCGGCCAAAAACATTCAGTACTTC.

The genes are TRBV4-1 and TRBJ2-1; tentative D call: TRBD1 (7 bases). Trimming took 4 bases from V and 6 from J, leaving 22 bases between them. The CDR3 consists of 17 residues. The germline V gene has CDR1 MGHRA and CDR2 YSYEKL. The CDR3 nucleotides are TGCGCCAGCAGCCCCGTACTGAACCGCAGGGGGGCCAATGAGCAGTTCTTC. Translation: CASSPVLNRRGANEQFF.

CDR3 coding DNA: TGTGCCAGTAGCAGGTCAGGGACAGGGGGCCTTGGAAACACCATATATTTT. Translated: CASSRSGTGGLGNTIYF. The chain couples TRBV19 to TRBJ1-3; 12 bases match TRBD1. V shed 6 bases, J shed 3 bases, and the junction held 9 bases outside the gene matches. Germline V gene sequence: CDR1 LNHDA, CDR2 SQIVND (reference sequence). The CDR3 extends over 17 amino acids.

The chain carries TRBV19 and TRBJ1-5; D is undetermined. The CDR3 loop spans 14 amino acids. V was cut by 2 bases and J by 7 bases, with 12 bases left in between. CDR1 and CDR2 from the germline V gene are LNHDA and SQIVND (reference sequence). Here the CDR3 reads CASSIRVGRQPQHF. Written as DNA, the CDR3 is TGTGCCAGTAGTATACGTGTGGGGAGGCAGCCCCAGCATTTT.

This rearrangement joins TRBV10-1 to TRBJ2-7; tentatively, D is TRBD1 (6 bases). The CDR3 loop spans 15 amino acids. Per germline, CDR1 WNHNN and CDR2 SYGVQD (reference sequence). The ends were cut back, 3 bases at V and 0 bases at J, with 12 bases in the middle. The CDR3 protein is CASSDRRGSSYEQYF. Here the CDR3 DNA reads TGCGCCAGCAGTGATAGAAGGGGGAGCTCCTACGAGCAGTACTTC.

The chain links TRBV4-3 to TRBJ1-3; D remains ambiguous. CDR3 size: 15 residues. CDR1 and CDR2 from the germline V gene are LGHNA and YSLEER. Trimming left V 4 bases short and J 4 bases short, with 14 bases between. The CDR3 DNA is TGCGCCAGCAGCCCCAGTCGCCAGTTGGGAAACACCATATATTTT. Its translation is CASSPSRQLGNTIYF.

V usage is TRBV4-3 and J usage is TRBJ2-1, with D perhaps matching TRBD2 (6 bases). Germline CDR1 is LGHNA and CDR2 is YSLEER. The CDR3 covers 14 residues. Trimming removed 1 base at V and 7 bases at J, with 11 bases between. The CDR3 DNA reads as TGCGCCAGCAGCCAAGCGGGGGTCGGTAATGAGCAGTTCTTC. Its protein is CASSQAGVGNEQFF.

The V and J genes are TRBV9 and TRBJ2-5, with D maybe TRBD2 (6 bases). TRBJ2-7 matches the DNA end more closely, so the J call is doubtful. The CDR3 length is 15 residues. Germline CDR1 is SGDLS and CDR2 is YYNGEE. CDR3 nucleotide sequence: TGTGCCAGCAGCGCCTCGGACGGGAGCTCCTACGAGCAGTACTTC. Protein sequence: CASSASDGSSYEQYF.

This sequence joins TRBV28 and TRBJ1-2; D ambiguous. The CDR3 is 15 residues long. Trimming took off 1 base at V and 3 bases at J, with 12 bases between the two ends. The germline CDR1 and CDR2 sequences are MDHEN and SYDVKM. CDR3 DNA: TGTGCCAGCAGTTTATCCCTGGGAGGGTACTATGGCTACACCTTC. Its translation: CASSLSLGGYYGYTF.

This clone was counted a single time. The chain carries TRBV23-1 and TRBJ2-2; D is possibly TRBD1 (6 bases). TRBV23-1 is an ORF; its function is uncertain. The V gene lost 3 bases and the J gene lost 2 bases, with 16 bases spanning the gap. This CDR3 contains 17 residues. CDR3: CASSQGTGSANTGELFF. CDR3 sequence (DNA): TGCGCCAGCAGTCAGGGAACAGGGTCCGCAAACACCGGGGAGCTGTTTTTT.